This record looks at one T cell receptor (beta chain) sequence and its context. V gave up 5 bases and J gave up 5 bases; unmatched junction bases: 14. The V gene's germline CDR1 is SGHTA and CDR2 FQGTGA. This CDR3 contains 16 residues. Generated by immunoSEQ multiplex PCR, the TCRdb table keeps only in-frame clones and is missing some. The sample consists of around 130,000 clones, 65% to 90% of them appearing once. This specimen belongs to a study of identifying expanded T cells in peripheral blood. The sequence derives from a person between 18 and 75 years old in good health. The genes are TRBV7-3 and TRBJ2-5, with 7 bases identical to TRBD2. The sample was blood. The CDR3 sequence: CASSRSSGGDLETQYF. CDR3 nucleotide sequence: TGTGCCAGCAGCCGCTCTAGCGGAGGCGATCTTGAGACCCAGTACTTC. Variable domain in full (rest from reference TRBV7-3 and TRBJ2-5): GAGVSQTPSNKVTEKGKYVELRCDPISGHTALYWYRQSLGQGPEFLIYFQGTGAADDSGLPNDRFFAVRPEGSVSTLKIQRTERGDSAVYLCASSRSSGGDLETQYFGPGTRLLVL.